Following are 22 T cell receptor beta chains from one sample sequenced in a study of Tregs in tolerant kidney transplant recipients. These receptors have no identified antigens. Libraries were prepared by immunoSEQ multiplex PCR; TCRdb keeps only in-frame clonotypes and omits some of them. This table holds tens of thousands of clones, 95% to 96% found once. The source material was Tregs from blood cultured with allogeneic cells. These receptor sequences come from a human donor in good health.

This clone was detected once. V and J are TRBV5-6 and TRBJ1-2; D is unclear. V lost 2 bases and J 4 bases, leaving 12 bases between the germline ends. Germline assignment: CDR1 SGHDT and CDR2 YYEEEE. This CDR3 has 14 amino acids. The CDR3 is CASSFLGPGYGYTF. CDR3 nucleotide sequence: TGTGCCAGCAGCTTCTTAGGGCCGGGCTATGGCTACACCTTC.

The V call is TRBV18, the J call TRBJ2-3, with D unresolved. Germline CDR1 reads KGHSH; CDR2 reads LQKENI. This CDR3 spans 11 amino acids. The V end lost 6 bases, the J end lost 2 bases, and 3 bases lay between the germline ends. CDR3 coding DNA: TGTGCCAGCTCGCTCACAGATACGCAGTATTTT. Encoded protein: CASSLTDTQYF.

The gene calls are TRBV11-3 and TRBJ2-3, with TRBD2 matching over 14 bases. V gave up 4 bases and J gave up 2 bases; unmatched junction bases: 2. The CDR3 has 16 amino acids. Germline CDR1 SGHNT, CDR2 YENEEA. The CDR3 DNA sequence: TGTGCCAGCAGCTCGGGACTAGCGGGGGCCACAGATACGCAGTATTTT. Translation: CASSSGLAGATDTQYF.

The V call is TRBV7-6, the J call TRBJ1-5, with 8 bases that match TRBD1. V lost 2 bases and J lost 7; bases outside the gene matches: 1. Germline loops: CDR1 SGHVS, CDR2 FNYEAQ. This CDR3 region has 13 residues. CDR3 DNA sequence: TGTGCCAGCAGCTTAAACAGGGGGCAGCCCCAGCATTTT. Protein product: CASSLNRGQPQHF.

This rearrangement joins TRBV7-2 to TRBJ2-1; possibly TRBD1 for D (5 bases). Germline V lookup: CDR1 SGHTA, CDR2 FQGNSA. V was clipped by 1 base and J by 7 bases, with 11 bases between them. This CDR3 is 14 amino acids long. This CDR3 reads CASSLVGPGNEQFF. In DNA, the CDR3 is TGTGCCAGCAGCTTAGTCGGACCAGGGAATGAGCAGTTCTTC.

This sequence joins TRBV19 and TRBJ2-4, with TRBD1 identical over 8 bases. Germline assignment: CDR1 LNHDA and CDR2 SQIVND (reference sequence). J lost 2 bases, V lost 6 bases, and 12 bases had no gene match. There are 17 residues in the CDR3. In DNA form, the CDR3 reads TGTGCCAGTAGGCGGAAGACAGGGGTAGGACCCAAAAACATTCAGTACTTC. It yields the protein CASRRKTGVGPKNIQYF.

This rearrangement joins TRBV18 to TRBJ2-7; D is unclear. CDR3 length: 12 amino acids. Per germline, CDR1 KGHSH and CDR2 LQKENI. With 5 bases removed from V and 3 bases from J, the gap between germline ends came to 8 bases. CDR3 DNA sequence: TGTGCCAGCTCATCACACGTCTACGAGCAGTACTTC. Translated, it gives CASSSHVYEQYF.

The J gene is TRBJ2-1, the V gene TRBV5-1, with TRBD2 identical over 10 bases. V shed 0 bases and J 8 bases; nucleotides not matched to a gene: 5. Germline-derived CDR1 and CDR2 are SGHRS and YFSETQ. CDR3 length equals 15 residues. The CDR3 nucleotides read TGCGCCAGCAGCTTGGCCCTAGCGGGGGTCGATGAGCAGTTCTTC. Its protein product is CASSLALAGVDEQFF.

This chain links TRBV5-1 with TRBJ2-5; D not resolved. V lost 2 bases to trimming and J lost 1 base, with 6 bases between them. The CDR3 has 13 residues. Germline V gene data show CDR1 as SGHRS and CDR2 as YFSETQ. CDR3 sequence (DNA): TGCGCCAGCAGCTTTGGACCCCAAGAGACCCAGTACTTC. Its protein product is CASSFGPQETQYF.

V is TRBV6-1 and J is TRBJ2-7; 7 nucleotides line up with TRBD2. Germline-derived CDR1 and CDR2 are MNHNS and SASEGT. The CDR3 spans 16 residues. With 4 bases clipped from V and 2 bases from J, the junction kept 11 bases outside the gene matches. CDR3 DNA sequence: TGTGCCAGCAGTGGGTTATGGGCGGGAGCCACCTACGAGCAGTACTTC. Translating it yields CASSGLWAGATYEQYF.

J is TRBJ2-1 and V is TRBV10-1; unclear D gene. From germline, CDR1 is WNHNN and CDR2 SYGVQD (reference sequence). With 10 bases removed from V and 7 bases from J, the gap between germline ends came to 11 bases. CDR3 size: 11 residues. This chain's CDR3 is CATRKGNEQFF. The CDR3 DNA reads as TGCGCCACCAGAAAAGGGAATGAGCAGTTCTTC.

A single count supports this clone. Other DNA variants within this sample encode the same CDR3. The chain has TRBV5-1 and TRBJ2-3; D call uncertain. CDR1 and CDR2 (germline): SGHRS, YFSETQ. The length of the CDR3 is 16 residues. The V end lost 0 bases, the J end lost 2 bases, and 13 bases lay between the germline ends. The CDR3 is CASSLALGLNTDTQYF. DNA of the CDR3: TGCGCCAGCAGCTTGGCCCTAGGTCTGAACACAGATACGCAGTATTTT.

V is TRBV2 and J is TRBJ2-3, with TRBD1 matching over 11 bases. After removal of 5 bases from V and 6 bases from J, the junction contained 1 base not matched to a gene. The CDR3 is made up of 13 amino acids. CDR1 is SNHLY, CDR2 FYNNEI, per germline. As DNA, the CDR3 is TGTGCCAGCAGTCGGGACAGGGGGGATACGCAGTATTTT. Translation gives CASSRDRGDTQYF.

The chain carries TRBV27 and TRBJ1-5; D is ambiguous. V lost 6 bases and J 2 bases, leaving 8 bases between the germline ends. Germline-derived CDR1 and CDR2 are MNHEY and SMNVEV (reference sequence). The CDR3 runs to 13 residues. DNA for the CDR3: TGTGCCAGCAGCCGGGTCCGCAATCAGCCCCAGCATTTT. Amino acids: CASSRVRNQPQHF.

The chain has TRBV5-1 and TRBJ1-1, with 7 bases matching TRBD1. J gave up 5 bases and V 0 bases, and 10 bases lay outside the gene matches. The length of the CDR3 is 16 residues. Germline CDR1 is SGHRS and CDR2 is YFSETQ. CDR3 coding DNA: TGCGCCAGCAGCTTGGCCCCAGACAGGGCGGGGACTGAAGCTTTCTTT. Its protein is CASSLAPDRAGTEAFF.

This clone was seen a single time. The chain carries TRBV7-9 and TRBJ2-2, with D possibly matching TRBD2 (6 bases). V lost 6 bases and J lost 4, with 24 bases in between. The V gene's germline CDR1 is SEHNR and CDR2 FQNEAQ (reference sequence). The CDR3 totals 18 residues. For the CDR3, the DNA is TGTGCCAGCAGGCTTGATAGCGGTCTAGCGAGGTCCACCGGGGAGCTGTTTTTT. Amino acid sequence: CASRLDSGLARSTGELFF.

The chain carries TRBV19 and TRBJ1-5, with D possibly matching TRBD1 (6 bases). The CDR3 totals 14 residues. Germline loops: CDR1 LNHDA, CDR2 SQIVND (reference sequence). V gave up 2 bases and J gave up 10 bases, with 15 bases separating them. The CDR3 nucleotides are TGTGCCAGTAGTATACTACAGGGTGGACTTCCCCAGCATTTT. Its translation is CASSILQGGLPQHF.

This chain links TRBV5-1 with TRBJ2-1; weak D call: TRBD1 (6 bases). V was pared by 4 bases and J by 4 bases, with 15 bases between. The germline V gene encodes CDR1 SGHRS and CDR2 YFSETQ. The CDR3 runs to 15 residues. The DNA for the CDR3 is TGCGCCAGCAGCCCATTACAGGGCAGGTACAATGAGCAGTTCTTC. As protein: CASSPLQGRYNEQFF. Variable domain in full (rest from reference TRBV5-1 and TRBJ2-1): KAGVTQTPRYLIKTRGQQVTLSCSPISGHRSVSWYQQTPGQGLQFLFEYFSETQRNKGNFPGRFSGRQFSNSRSEMNVSTLELGDSALYLCASSPLQGRYNEQFFGPGTRLTVL.

The chain carries TRBV18 and TRBJ2-2; a possible D gene is TRBD2 (6 bases). This CDR3 has 15 residues. The V gene's germline CDR1 is KGHSH and CDR2 LQKENI. Between the trimmed V and J ends, which lost 3 bases and 0 bases, there was a span of 8 bases. The CDR3 nucleotides read TGTGCCAGCTCACCGTCGGGGGCGAACACCGGGGAGCTGTTTTTT. Translation: CASSPSGANTGELFF.

The J gene is TRBJ2-5, the V gene TRBV18; D may be TRBD2 (5 bases). The CDR3 is 14 residues long. Trimming took 3 bases from V and 4 from J, leaving 12 bases between them. Germline V gene data show CDR1 as KGHSH and CDR2 as LQKENI. This chain's CDR3 is CASSPEGGVETQYF. The CDR3 coding sequence is TGTGCCAGCTCACCTGAGGGTGGGGTAGAGACCCAGTACTTC.

The CDR3 here is CASSPQGIATEAFF. Written as DNA, the CDR3 is TGTGCCAGCAGCCCGCAGGGTATCGCCACTGAAGCTTTCTTT. The V and J genes are TRBV7-2 and TRBJ1-1; tentatively, D is TRBD1 (5 bases). V was shortened by 5 bases and J by 4 bases, with 14 bases between the two germline ends. Germline assignment: CDR1 SGHTA and CDR2 FQGNSA. The CDR3 has 14 residues.

This chain joins TRBV5-5 and TRBJ2-7; TRBD1 might be the D (6 bases). The V and J ends lost 1 base and 3 bases respectively, with 20 bases between them. The CDR3 consists of 17 residues. From germline, CDR1 is SGHKS and CDR2 YYEKEE (reference sequence). The DNA of the CDR3 is TGTGCCAGCAGCTTGAGCGTCAGGGACACATTAGTCTACGAGCAGTACTTC. Translated: CASSLSVRDTLVYEQYF. Filled out from reference TRBV5-5 and TRBJ2-7, the complete variable domain reads DAGVTQSPTHLIKTRGQQVTLRCSPISGHKSVSWYQQVLGQGPQFIFQYYEKEERGRGNFPDRFSARQFPNYSSELNVNALLLGDSALYLCASSLSVRDTLVYEQYFGPGTRLTVT.